The TCR beta chain described here comes from a study of STAT3 mutations in large granular lymphocyte leukemia. Overall study context: More than half of T-LGLL patients received immunosuppressive therapy.

Germline loops: CDR1 SGDLS, CDR2 YYNGEE. This CDR3 comprises 15 residues. Deletions cut 3 bases from V and 3 bases from J, with 15 bases between. TCRbeta libraries averaged around 37,000 productive templates per sample. Sequenced by immunoSEQ multiplex PCR; TCRdb stores in-frame clones only, minus some. The sample includes approximately 25,000 clones, about 94% of them seen just once. Study-level points and caveats: In T-cell large granular lymphocyte leukemia, about half of patients showed multiple immunodominant subclonotypes. Suggested: STAT3 mutation was not the ancestral event for these clonal expansions.

As concerns this clone: What it binds is unknown.

The clonotype comes from a man in his forties with T-cell large granular lymphocyte leukemia. Some clones in this sample may be carry-over from other donors' samples. This sequence joins TRBV9 and TRBJ1-2; D might be TRBD1 (5 bases). Sequencing was performed on peripheral blood mononuclear cells. The CDR3 nucleotides are TGTGCCAGCAGCGCAAATGGTCAGGGCCACTATGGCTACACCTTC. It codes for CASSANGQGHYGYTF.